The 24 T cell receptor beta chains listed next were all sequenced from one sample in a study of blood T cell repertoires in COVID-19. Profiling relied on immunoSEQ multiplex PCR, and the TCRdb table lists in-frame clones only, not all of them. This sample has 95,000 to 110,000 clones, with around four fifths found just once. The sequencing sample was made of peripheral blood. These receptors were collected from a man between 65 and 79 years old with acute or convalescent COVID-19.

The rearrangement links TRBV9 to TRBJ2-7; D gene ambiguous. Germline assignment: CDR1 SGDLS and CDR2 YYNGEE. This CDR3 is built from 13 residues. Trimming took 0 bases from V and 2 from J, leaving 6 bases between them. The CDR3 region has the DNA TGTGCCAGCAGCGTAGAAGACACCTACGAGCAGTACTTC. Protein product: CASSVEDTYEQYF.

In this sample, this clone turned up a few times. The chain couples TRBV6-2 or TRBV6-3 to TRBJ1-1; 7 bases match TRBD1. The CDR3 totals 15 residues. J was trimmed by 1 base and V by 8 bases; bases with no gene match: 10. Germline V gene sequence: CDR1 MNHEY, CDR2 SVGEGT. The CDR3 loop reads CASRLDGTANTEAFF. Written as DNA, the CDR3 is TGTGCCAGCCGTTTGGACGGGACAGCGAACACTGAAGCTTTCTTT.

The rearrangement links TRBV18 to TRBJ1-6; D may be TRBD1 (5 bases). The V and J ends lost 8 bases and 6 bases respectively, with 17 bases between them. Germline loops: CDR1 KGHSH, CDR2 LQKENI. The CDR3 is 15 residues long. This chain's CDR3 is CASGAETATNSPLHF. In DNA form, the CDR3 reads TGTGCCAGCGGGGCCGAGACAGCGACTAATTCACCCCTCCACTTT.

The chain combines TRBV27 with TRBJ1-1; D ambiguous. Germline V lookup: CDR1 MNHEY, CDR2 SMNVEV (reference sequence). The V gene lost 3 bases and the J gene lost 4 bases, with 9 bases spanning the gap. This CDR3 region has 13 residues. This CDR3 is CASSFRGITEAFF. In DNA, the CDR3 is TGTGCCAGCAGTTTTCGAGGAATCACTGAAGCTTTCTTT.

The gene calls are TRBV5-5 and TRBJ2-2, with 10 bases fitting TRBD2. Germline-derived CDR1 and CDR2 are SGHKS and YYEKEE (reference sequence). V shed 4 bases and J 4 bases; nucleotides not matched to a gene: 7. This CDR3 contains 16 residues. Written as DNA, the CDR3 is TGTGCCAGCAGCCCGAGCGGGGGGGCCCTCACCGGGGAGCTGTTTTTT. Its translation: CASSPSGGALTGELFF.

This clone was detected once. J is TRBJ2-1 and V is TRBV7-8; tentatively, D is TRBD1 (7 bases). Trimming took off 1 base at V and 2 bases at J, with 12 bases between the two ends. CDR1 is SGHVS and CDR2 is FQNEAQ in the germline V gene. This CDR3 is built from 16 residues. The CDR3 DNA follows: TGTGCCAGCAGCTTAGTAGGGGGGACAGCCTACAATGAGCAGTTCTTC. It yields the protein CASSLVGGTAYNEQFF.

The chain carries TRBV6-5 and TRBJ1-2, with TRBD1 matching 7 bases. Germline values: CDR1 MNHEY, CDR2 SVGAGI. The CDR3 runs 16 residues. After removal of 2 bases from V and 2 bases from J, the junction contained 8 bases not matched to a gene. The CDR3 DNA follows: TGTGCCAGCAGTTACCGGGACAGCAGAACCAACTATGGCTACACCTTC. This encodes CASSYRDSRTNYGYTF.

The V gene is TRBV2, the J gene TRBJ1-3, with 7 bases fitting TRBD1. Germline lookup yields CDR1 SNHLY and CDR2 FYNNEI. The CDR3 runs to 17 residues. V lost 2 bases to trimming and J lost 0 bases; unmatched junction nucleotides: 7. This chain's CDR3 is CASSEMGTDISGNTIYF. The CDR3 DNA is TGTGCCAGCAGTGAAATGGGGACAGATATCTCTGGAAACACCATATATTTT.

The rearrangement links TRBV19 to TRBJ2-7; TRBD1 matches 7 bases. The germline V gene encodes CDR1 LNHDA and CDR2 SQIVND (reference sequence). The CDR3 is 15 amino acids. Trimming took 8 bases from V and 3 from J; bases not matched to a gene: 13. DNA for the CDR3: TGTGCCAGTTCTCTTGCAGGGGGTTCTAGCTACGAGCAGTACTTC. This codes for CASSLAGGSSYEQYF.

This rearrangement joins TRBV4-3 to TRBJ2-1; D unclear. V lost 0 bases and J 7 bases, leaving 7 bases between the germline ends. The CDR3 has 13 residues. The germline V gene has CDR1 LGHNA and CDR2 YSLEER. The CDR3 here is CASSQDAVNEQFF. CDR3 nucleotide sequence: TGCGCCAGCAGCCAAGACGCAGTGAATGAGCAGTTCTTC.

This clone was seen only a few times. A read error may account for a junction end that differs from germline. The chain's CDR3 is CASSVAGGPNNEQFF. Written as DNA, the CDR3 is TGTGCCAGCAGCGTAGCGGGGGGTCCCAACAATGAGCAGTTCTTC. This sequence joins TRBV7-2 and TRBJ2-1; TRBD2 matches at 10 bases. CDR3 size: 15 residues. Germline CDR1 is SGHTA and CDR2 is FQGNSA. Full variable domain (outside the CDR3, taken from reference TRBV7-2 and TRBJ2-1): GAGVSQSPSNKVTEKGKDVELRCDPISGHTALYWYRQSLGQGLEFLIYFQGNSAPDKSGLPSDRFSAERTGGSVSTLTIQRTQQEDSAVYLCASSVAGGPNNEQFFGPGTRLTVL.

The CDR3 spells CASSDPRTGNTIYF. CDR3 sequence (DNA): TGTGCCAGCAGTGATCCCAGAACTGGAAACACCATATATTTT. The chain carries TRBV2 and TRBJ1-3, with D unclear. The CDR3 loop spans 14 amino acids. The ends were cut back, 3 bases at V and 2 bases at J, with 8 bases in the middle. The germline V gene encodes CDR1 SNHLY and CDR2 FYNNEI. The complete variable domain, with remaining parts taken from reference TRBV2 and TRBJ1-3, reads EPEVTQTPSHQVTQMGQEVILRCVPISNHLYFYWYRQILGQKVEFLVSFYNNEISEKSEIFDDQFSVERPDGSNFTLKIRSTKLEDSAMYFCASSDPRTGNTIYFGEGSWLTVV.

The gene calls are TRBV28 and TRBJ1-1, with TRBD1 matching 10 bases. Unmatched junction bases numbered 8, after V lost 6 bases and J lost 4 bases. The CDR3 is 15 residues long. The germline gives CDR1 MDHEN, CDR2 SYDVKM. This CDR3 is CASSPFDRGRTEAFF. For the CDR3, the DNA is TGTGCCAGCAGCCCATTCGACAGGGGGCGCACTGAAGCTTTCTTT.

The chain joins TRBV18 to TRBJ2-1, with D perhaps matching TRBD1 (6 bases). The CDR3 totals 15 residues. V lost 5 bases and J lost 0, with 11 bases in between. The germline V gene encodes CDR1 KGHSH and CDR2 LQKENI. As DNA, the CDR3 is TGTGCCAGCTCAAGGGACAAAGACTCCTACAATGAGCAGTTCTTC. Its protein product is CASSRDKDSYNEQFF.

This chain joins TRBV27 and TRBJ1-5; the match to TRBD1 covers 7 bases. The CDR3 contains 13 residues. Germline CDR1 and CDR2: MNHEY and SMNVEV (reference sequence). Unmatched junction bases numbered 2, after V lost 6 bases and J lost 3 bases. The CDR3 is CASRTGVNQPQHF. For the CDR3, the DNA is TGTGCCAGCAGAACAGGGGTCAATCAGCCCCAGCATTTT.

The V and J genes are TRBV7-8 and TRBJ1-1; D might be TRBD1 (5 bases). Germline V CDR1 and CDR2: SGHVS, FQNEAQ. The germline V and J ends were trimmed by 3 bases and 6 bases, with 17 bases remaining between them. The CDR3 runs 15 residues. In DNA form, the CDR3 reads TGTGCCAGCAGCTTTTCCGGGACTCCGGCAGCTGAAGCTTTCTTT. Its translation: CASSFSGTPAAEAFF.

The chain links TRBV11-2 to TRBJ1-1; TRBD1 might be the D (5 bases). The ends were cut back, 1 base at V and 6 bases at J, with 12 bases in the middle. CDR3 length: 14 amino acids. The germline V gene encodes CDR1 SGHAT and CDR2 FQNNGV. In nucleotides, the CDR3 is TGTGCCAGCAGCTTAGCAGGGTACTCCGCTGAAGCTTTCTTT. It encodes CASSLAGYSAEAFF.

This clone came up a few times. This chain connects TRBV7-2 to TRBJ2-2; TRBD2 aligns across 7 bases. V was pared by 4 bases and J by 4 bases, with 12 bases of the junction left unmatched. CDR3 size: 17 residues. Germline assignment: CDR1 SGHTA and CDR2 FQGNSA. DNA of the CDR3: TGTGCCAGCAGCTGGGCTCCGCCGGGGGGTCGCACCGGGGAGCTGTTTTTT. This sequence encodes CASSWAPPGGRTGELFF.

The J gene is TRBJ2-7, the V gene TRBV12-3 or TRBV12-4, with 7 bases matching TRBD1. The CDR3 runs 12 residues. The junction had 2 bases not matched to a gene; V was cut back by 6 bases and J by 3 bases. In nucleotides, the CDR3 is TGTGCCAGCAGAAGACAGGGCTACGAGCAGTACTTC. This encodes CASRRQGYEQYF.

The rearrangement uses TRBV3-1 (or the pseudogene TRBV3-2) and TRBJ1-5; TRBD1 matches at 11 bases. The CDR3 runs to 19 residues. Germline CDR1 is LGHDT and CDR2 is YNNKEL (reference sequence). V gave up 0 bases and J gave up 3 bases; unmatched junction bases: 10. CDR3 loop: CASSQDGGQGGKANQPQHF. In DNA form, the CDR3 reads TGTGCCAGCAGCCAAGATGGGGGACAGGGGGGAAAAGCCAATCAGCCCCAGCATTTT.

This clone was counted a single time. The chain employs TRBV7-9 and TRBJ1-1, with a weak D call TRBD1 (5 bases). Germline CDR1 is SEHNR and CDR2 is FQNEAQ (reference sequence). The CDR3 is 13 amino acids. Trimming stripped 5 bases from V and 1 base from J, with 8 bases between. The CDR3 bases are TGTGCCAGCAGCGAGACAGCGAACACTGAAGCTTTCTTT. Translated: CASSETANTEAFF.

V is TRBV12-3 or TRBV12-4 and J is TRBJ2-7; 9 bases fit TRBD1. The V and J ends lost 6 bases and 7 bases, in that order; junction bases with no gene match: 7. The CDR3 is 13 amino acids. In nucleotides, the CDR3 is TGTGCCAGCAGCCGGACAGGGGTGGGAGAGCAGTACTTC. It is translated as CASSRTGVGEQYF.

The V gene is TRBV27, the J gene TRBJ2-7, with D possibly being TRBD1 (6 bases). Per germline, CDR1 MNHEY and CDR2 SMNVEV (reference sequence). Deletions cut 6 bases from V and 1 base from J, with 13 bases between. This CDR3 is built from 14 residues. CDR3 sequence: CASRAGDKSYEQYF. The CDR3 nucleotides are TGTGCCAGCAGGGCAGGGGACAAGTCCTACGAGCAGTACTTC.

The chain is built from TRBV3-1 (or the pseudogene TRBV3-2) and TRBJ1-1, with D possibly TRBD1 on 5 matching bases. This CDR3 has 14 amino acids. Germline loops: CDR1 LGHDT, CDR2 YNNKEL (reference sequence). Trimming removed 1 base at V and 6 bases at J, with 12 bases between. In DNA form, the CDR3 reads TGTGCCAGCAGCCAAGTGGAAGGGGCAGCTGAAGCTTTCTTT. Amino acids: CASSQVEGAAEAFF.